A selection of T cell receptor beta chains follows, all from one sample in a study of blood T cell repertoires in COVID-19. TCRdb's table, derived via immunoSEQ multiplex PCR, lists solely in-frame clones and lacks some. The sample lists hundreds of thousands of clones; around 84% were seen once. The specimen sequenced was PBMCs or T cells enriched from blood (not recorded which). These receptors all stem from a woman between 50 and 59 years old who had recovered from COVID-19. Each CDR3 is given without its conserved first and last residue. D genes are given only for firm matches.

ASNTKGARVVSGYT	NA	TRBV28
ARAGTEEKLF	NA	TRBV21-1
ASSSLLTRGLVAKNIQY	NA	TRBV28
ASPARGTNTGELF	NA	TRBV30
ASSGEVNTEAF	NA	TRBV2
SVDRKGTSGTYEQY	TRBD2	TRBV29-1
ATHVGVSRGYT	NA	TRBV28
ATRDSYEQY	NA	TRBV10-3
ASSLAGEGGTEAF	NA	TRBV5-1
ASSQDNPRDYGYT	NA	TRBV4-3
ASYREYGYT	NA	TRBV28
ASGLGMGQGGEKLF	NA	TRBV12-5
ATPPPSTGTPSNQPQH	NA	TRBV27
ASSDRTGRETQY	TRBD1	TRBV10-2
ASSFTGQGANEQY	TRBD1	TRBV4-1
ASSQGGGYTGELF	TRBD2	TRBV4-1
ASSLIRQTNEKLF	NA	TRBV5-5
ATSRQAYSNQPQH	NA	TRBV15
AWSQYRGRVNTEAF	TRBD1	TRBV30
ASSGGVSNQPQH	NA	TRBV10-2
ASSQARGGDQPQH	NA	TRBV3-1/TRBV3-2
ASTRGGPSTGEKLF	NA	TRBV3-1/TRBV3-2
SGRDYREGEQF	TRBD2	TRBV29-1
ASSFSSGPYEQY	TRBD2	TRBV7-3
ASSRRGRLADEQF	TRBD1	TRBV28
ASSIDQDLYGYT	NA	TRBV5-1
SARGGQSQH	TRBD1	TRBV20-1
ASTEMRQGVSGANVLT	TRBD1	TRBV27
ASSLEPRSEKLF	NA	TRBV5-5
ASSAQGADGYT	TRBD1	TRBV7-9
ASSVSSRKTANQPQH	NA	TRBV18
ASSELKKETQY	NA	TRBV10-1
ASMAEVSTEAF	NA	TRBV2
ASSLGGFAEGHTQY	NA	TRBV11-2
ASTRDSQETQY	TRBD1	TRBV12-3/TRBV12-4
ASSIEYGYEQY	NA	TRBV19
ASSYRDRGYEQH	TRBD1	TRBV6-5
ASSGGRGSEGYT	NA	TRBV9
SARDRSYNEQF	TRBD1	TRBV29-1
ASSLAQTRDTQY	NA	TRBV7-2
ASSLSGGAIDGYT	TRBD1	TRBV5-1
ASSSRLAGTEQY	TRBD2	TRBV27
ASTLGGAYEQY	NA	TRBV7-8